This T cell receptor beta chain was recorded in a study of response to subunit inactivated influenza vaccine. This clonotype came up a few times. The antigen remains unidentified. Notes on the study in general: The authors suggested that every seasonal influenza vaccination recruits few new T cells.

V lost 0 bases and J lost 0; bases outside the gene matches: 5. CDR1 and CDR2 (germline): SQVTM, ANQGSEA. This CDR3 contains 16 residues. TCRdb processed the RT-PCR reads anew with MiXCR; each CDR3 protein has one entry. The sample yields about 480,000 distinct CDR3 sequences, about 10% seen once. The source material was PBMCs from blood, sampled roughly 45 days after vaccination. The clonotype was recovered from a man aged 50 to 60 who received an inactivated influenza vaccine. V gene TRBV29-1 combines with J gene TRBJ2-1, with 7 bases lining up with TRBD1. The CDR3 DNA is TGCAGCGTTGAAGATCTACAGGGGAGCTCCTACAATGAGCAGTTCTTC. This gives the protein CSVEDLQGSSYNEQFF.